This passage covers 15 T cell receptor beta chains from one sample sequenced in a study of molecular identifiers for immune sequencing clone quantification. MiXCR, run by TCRdb on the PCR reads, gives a single entry per CDR3 protein. Of about 630,000 distinct CDR3 sequences in the sample, approximately 24% were seen once. Sequenced sample: naive CD8+ T cells from blood, with Jurkat cell RNA spiked in. Specified subset: FACS-sorted CD8+CD4-CCR7+CD45RA+ naive T cells. The receptors shown here come from a human donor in good health. Some libraries in this study had Jurkat cell RNA spiked in.

This clonotype showed up many times. The chain combines TRBV12-3 or TRBV12-4 with TRBJ2-3; D is perhaps TRBD2 (5 bases). V was cut by 0 bases and J by 1 base, with 8 bases left in between. CDR3 length: 15 residues. For the CDR3, the DNA is TGTGCCAGCAGTTTAGCAGCGGCTCGCACAGATACGCAGTATTTT. It yields the protein CASSLAAARTDTQYF.

Ten or more counts support this clonotype. The rearrangement joins TRBV30 to TRBJ2-2; D gene uncertain. CDR1 and CDR2 (germline): GTSNPN, SVGIG (reference sequence). V lost 1 base, J lost 5 bases, and 5 bases lay in between. The CDR3 extends over 12 amino acids. CDR3 sequence (DNA): TGTGCCTGGAGTGCTGGGACCGGGGAGCTGTTTTTT. This sequence encodes CAWSAGTGELFF.

The chain is built from TRBV4-3 and TRBJ2-5, with 7 bases aligning to TRBD1. CDR3 length equals 15 residues. J lost 9 bases, V lost 0 bases, and 10 bases had no gene match. CDR1 is LGHNA and CDR2 is YSLEER in the germline V gene. The CDR3 protein is CASSQDWSEGAPQYF. CDR3 DNA sequence: TGCGCCAGCAGCCAAGATTGGAGCGAGGGGGCGCCCCAGTACTTC.

This clonotype was observed a few times. The CDR3 protein is CASSWAVAGPTPGDEQFF. CDR3 bases: TGTGCCAGCAGTTGGGCTGTAGCGGGCCCGACGCCTGGGGATGAGCAGTTCTTC. The chain has TRBV5-5 and TRBJ2-1; TRBD2 aligns across 7 bases. The CDR3 covers 18 residues. Germline values: CDR1 SGHKS, CDR2 YYEKEE (reference sequence). Trimming removed 5 bases from V and 8 bases from J; junction bases left unmatched: 22.

This chain uses TRBV4-3 with TRBJ1-2; TRBD1 agrees at 9 bases. This CDR3 comprises 19 residues. V lost 0 bases to trimming and J lost 6 bases; unmatched junction nucleotides: 17. Germline V gives CDR1 LGHNA, CDR2 YSLEER. CDR3 DNA: TGCGCCAGCAGCCAAGATCTGCTGGACAGGGGCTCCGTGGACCATGGCTACACCTTC. Its protein is CASSQDLLDRGSVDHGYTF.

This clonotype has at least ten counts. The chain uses TRBV5-8 and TRBJ2-3; D ambiguous. Germline CDR1 is SGHTS and CDR2 is YDEGEE. The germline V and J ends were trimmed by 0 bases and 6 bases, with 14 bases remaining between them. This CDR3 has 15 residues. CDR3 amino acids: CASSLVAGAIDTQYF. For the CDR3, the DNA is TGTGCCAGCAGCTTGGTGGCAGGAGCAATTGATACGCAGTATTTT.

The CDR3 here is CASSQGATNTGELFF. The CDR3 nucleotides read TGCGCCAGCAGCCAAGGAGCCACGAACACCGGGGAGCTGTTTTTT. J is TRBJ2-2 and V is TRBV4-3, with D uncertain. The length of the CDR3 is 15 residues. The germline V gene has CDR1 LGHNA and CDR2 YSLEER. The V end was cut by 1 base, the J end by 0 bases, with 6 bases between.

The J gene is TRBJ2-7, the V gene TRBV11-2, with 9 bases fitting TRBD2. The CDR3 runs to 12 residues. Germline CDR1 and CDR2: SGHAT and FQNNGV. CDR3 in DNA: TGTGGCAGCACCGGACTAGCGAACGAGCAGTACGTC. This sequence encodes CGSTGLANEQYV.

There are a few counts of this clonotype. The chain carries TRBV6-2 or TRBV6-3 and TRBJ2-7; 7 bases are shared with TRBD1. The germline CDR1 and CDR2 sequences are MNHEY and SVGEGT. The V and J ends lost 0 bases and 6 bases, in that order; junction bases with no gene match: 14. CDR3 size: 17 residues. The CDR3 bases are TGTGCCAGCAGTTACTCGTTGTCGGGACAGCCTTCATTCGAGCAGTACTTC. The encoded protein is CASSYSLSGQPSFEQYF.

This clonotype was seen a few times. CDR3 coding DNA: TGTGCCAGCAGTATGGGACAGGGAGGGTTTGAGCAGTACTTC. This encodes CASSMGQGGFEQYF. J is TRBJ2-7 and V is TRBV27; 9 bases are a match to TRBD1. The CDR3 contains 14 residues. J lost 7 bases, V lost 5 bases, and 9 bases had no gene match. The germline V gene has CDR1 MNHEY and CDR2 SMNVEV (reference sequence).

The chain links TRBV7-3 to TRBJ2-2; 8 nucleotides align to TRBD1. The CDR3 covers 17 residues. V shed 3 bases and J 4 bases; nucleotides not matched to a gene: 10. Per the germline V gene, CDR1 is SGHTA and CDR2 is FQGTGA. CDR3: CASSFYQGAGTTGELFF. For the CDR3, the DNA is TGTGCCAGCAGCTTCTATCAGGGGGCCGGGACCACCGGGGAGCTGTTTTTT.

The chain combines TRBV3-1 with TRBJ2-7, with 8 bases aligning to TRBD1. The CDR3 has 15 residues. V gave up 4 bases and J gave up 5 bases; unmatched junction bases: 10. In germline, CDR1 is LGHDT, CDR2 YNNKEL (reference sequence). The CDR3 DNA is TGTGCCAGCAGCCCCACCTGGGACAGGCCCCACGAGCAGTACTTC. It yields the protein CASSPTWDRPHEQYF.

About this clonotype itself: The junction departs from germline at one end; a sequencing error may be responsible. V is TRBV20-1 and J is TRBJ2-7, with D perhaps TRBD1 (6 bases). The germline V gene has CDR1 DFQATT and CDR2 SNEGSKA (reference sequence). The CDR3 has 11 amino acids. The CDR3 coding sequence is TGCAGTGCCCACACAGGGAACGAGCGGTACTTC. Translated: CSAHTGNERYF.

This clonotype was recorded many times. The V gene is TRBV9, the J gene TRBJ2-2; the D gene is possibly TRBD1 (5 bases). Germline values: CDR1 SGDLS, CDR2 YYNGEE. Deletions cut 6 bases from V and 0 bases from J, with 9 bases between. This CDR3 is 14 amino acids long. The CDR3 protein is CASTAGSNTGELFF. The CDR3 nucleotides are TGTGCCAGCACGGCAGGGTCGAACACCGGGGAGCTGTTTTTT.

Many counts were recorded for this clonotype. The rearrangement joins TRBV2 to TRBJ2-3, with D maybe TRBD1 (6 bases). CDR1 is SNHLY, CDR2 FYNNEI, per germline. This CDR3 is built from 15 residues. V gave up 6 bases and J gave up 3 bases, with 16 bases separating them. The CDR3 loop reads CASSLVGARTDTQYF. The DNA for the CDR3 is TGTGCCAGCAGCCTCGTGGGGGCGCGGACAGATACGCAGTATTTT.